These 14 T cell receptor beta chains were all obtained from the same sample, sequenced in a study of T cell responses to AZD1222 COVID-19 vaccine. Repertoires were generated with immunoSEQ multiplex PCR, while TCRdb's copy carries only in-frame clones and drops some. The sample contains about 160,000 clones, 94% of which appear only once. Sequenced material: peripheral blood, taken 28 days after the second AZD1222 dose. These receptors originate from an adult who received the AZD1222 COVID-19 vaccine.

The gene calls are TRBV28 and TRBJ2-2; D is undetermined. Trimming shortened V by 1 base and J by 0 bases, and 3 bases separated the two germline ends. The CDR3 runs to 14 residues. Germline CDR1 reads MDHEN; CDR2 reads SYDVKM. CDR3 sequence reads: CASSLFANTGELFF. The CDR3 nucleotides are TGTGCCAGCAGTTTATTCGCGAACACCGGGGAGCTGTTTTTT.

The chain is built from TRBV29-1 and TRBJ1-3; a possible D gene is TRBD1 (5 bases). CDR3 length: 14 residues. Germline V gene data show CDR1 as SQVTM and CDR2 as ANQGSEA. Trimming removed 4 bases at V and 3 bases at J, with 13 bases between. This CDR3 reads CSVVGGLIGNTIYF. DNA for the CDR3: TGCAGCGTTGTTGGGGGTTTGATTGGAAACACCATATATTTT.

V gene TRBV12-3 or TRBV12-4 combines with J gene TRBJ2-1; 9 bases are a match to TRBD1. CDR3 length: 13 amino acids. After removal of 6 bases from V and 10 bases from J, the junction contained 7 bases not matched to a gene. The CDR3 nucleotides are TGTGCCAGCAGCCGGGACAGGGAGGCGGAGCAGTTCTTC. Translation gives CASSRDREAEQFF.

This sequence joins TRBV2 and TRBJ1-3; 7 positions agree with TRBD1. V lost 2 bases, J lost 0 bases, and 4 bases stayed unmatched. Germline CDR1 reads SNHLY; CDR2 reads FYNNEI. The length of the CDR3 is 16 residues. The CDR3 sequence: CASSERDSGSGNTIYF. The CDR3 DNA is TGTGCCAGCAGTGAAAGGGACAGCGGCTCTGGAAACACCATATATTTT. Combining the CDR3 with reference TRBV2 and TRBJ1-3 gives the whole variable domain EPEVTQTPSHQVTQMGQEVILRCVPISNHLYFYWYRQILGQKVEFLVSFYNNEISEKSEIFDDQFSVERPDGSNFTLKIRSTKLEDSAMYFCASSERDSGSGNTIYFGEGSWLTVV.

The rearrangement joins TRBV5-1 to TRBJ1-1, with D perhaps TRBD1 (5 bases). Germline CDR1 SGHRS, CDR2 YFSETQ. The CDR3 length is 16 residues. V lost 0 bases, J lost 3 bases, and 15 bases lay in between. CDR3 sequence reads: CASSLGGSRGDTEAFF. The DNA of the CDR3 is TGCGCCAGCAGCTTGGGCGGGAGCCGGGGGGACACTGAAGCTTTCTTT.

This chain's CDR3 is CASSQFRESLTDTQYF. CDR3 DNA sequence: TGTGCCAGCAGCCAGTTTCGGGAGTCCCTCACAGATACGCAGTATTTT. The chain links TRBV14 to TRBJ2-3; D is perhaps TRBD2 (6 bases). The CDR3 has 16 amino acids. Germline V gives CDR1 SGHDN, CDR2 FVKESK. V was clipped by 3 bases and J by 2 bases, with 15 bases between them.

The CDR3 DNA reads as TGTGCCAGCAACCCACGGGGGGGGAACGAGCAGTACTTC. Encoded protein: CASNPRGGNEQYF. This sequence joins TRBV6-5 and TRBJ2-7, with 8 positions matching TRBD2. After removal of 7 bases from V and 5 bases from J, the junction contained 7 bases not matched to a gene. Germline lookup yields CDR1 MNHEY and CDR2 SVGAGI. This CDR3 spans 13 amino acids.

V usage is TRBV15 and J usage is TRBJ2-1, with TRBD2 as a possible D gene (6 bases). The V end was cut by 3 bases, the J end by 5 bases, with 14 bases between. The CDR3 has 15 amino acids. Germline CDR1 LNHNV, CDR2 YYDKDF (reference sequence). This CDR3 reads CATSRWGLSDNEQFF. The CDR3 nucleotides are TGTGCCACCAGCAGGTGGGGACTCAGCGACAATGAGCAGTTCTTC.

The chain carries TRBV5-6 and TRBJ2-7; D is unresolved. This CDR3 has 14 residues. Trimming took 3 bases from V and 1 from J, leaving 11 bases between them. Germline values: CDR1 SGHDT, CDR2 YYEEEE. CDR3 region: CASSSYPISYEQYF. The DNA for the CDR3 is TGTGCCAGCAGCTCTTATCCGATTTCCTACGAGCAGTACTTC. The variable domain in full, completed from reference TRBV5-6 and TRBJ2-7, reads DAGVTQSPTHLIKTRGQQVTLRCSPKSGHDTVSWYQQALGQGPQFIFQYYEEEERQRGNFPDRFSGHQFPNYSSELNVNALLLGDSALYLCASSSYPISYEQYFGPGTRLTVT.

This clone was detected only once. The rearrangement uses TRBV28 and TRBJ2-1; 8 nucleotides line up with TRBD1. V trimming: 7 bases; J trimming: 3 bases; junction bases outside the gene matches: 8. The CDR3 runs to 15 residues. Germline V gene data show CDR1 as MDHEN and CDR2 as SYDVKM. The CDR3 sequence is CASTRGGTGYNEQFF. Here the CDR3 DNA reads TGTGCCAGCACCCGAGGGGGGACAGGCTACAATGAGCAGTTCTTC.

The gene calls are TRBV29-1 and TRBJ2-1, with TRBD2 matching 9 bases. The CDR3 loop spans 15 amino acids. V trimming: 4 bases; J trimming: 0 bases; junction bases outside the gene matches: 4. CDR1 is SQVTM and CDR2 is ANQGSEA in the germline V gene. The CDR3 coding sequence is TGCAGCGTTGTGGGCGGGAGGGCCTCCTACAATGAGCAGTTCTTC. It encodes CSVVGGRASYNEQFF.

The chain has TRBV5-1 and TRBJ1-1; unclear D gene. CDR3 size: 14 residues. V was shortened by 1 base and J by 2 bases, with 9 bases between the two germline ends. Germline lookup yields CDR1 SGHRS and CDR2 YFSETQ. CDR3 region: CASSLNIGNTEAFF. The CDR3 coding sequence is TGCGCCAGCAGCTTGAACATTGGAAACACTGAAGCTTTCTTT.

This chain uses TRBV7-9 with TRBJ2-5; the D is unclear. The CDR3 extends over 13 amino acids. Germline V lookup: CDR1 SEHNR, CDR2 FQNEAQ (reference sequence). V was clipped by 0 bases and J by 5 bases, with 7 bases between them. This CDR3 is CASSLAGWETQYF. The CDR3 DNA is TGTGCCAGCAGCTTAGCCGGGTGGGAGACCCAGTACTTC.

The chain has TRBV7-6 and TRBJ2-3, with 12 bases aligning to TRBD2. Germline V gene sequence: CDR1 SGHVS, CDR2 FNYEAQ. The CDR3 length is 16 residues. Losses at the gene ends were 4 bases for V and 4 bases for J; bases not matched to a gene: 6. The CDR3 DNA reads TGTGCCAGCAGCTATCTAGCGGGAGGGCTAGCAGATACGCAGTATTTT. Translation gives CASSYLAGGLADTQYF.